In its sample, the clone carrying this T cell receptor (beta chain) was seen a few times. The antigen is unknown. This record belongs to a study of response to subunit inactivated influenza vaccine. Study-level findings and limits: New T cells are recruited in small numbers by each seasonal influenza vaccination, according to the authors' suggestion.

MiXCR was run by TCRdb on the RT-PCR reads, yielding one entry per CDR3 protein. The sample comprises around 580,000 distinct CDR3 sequences, 14% of which are singletons, and roughly 10% rests with the top ten. The germline V gene has CDR1 MNHEY and CDR2 SMNVEV (reference sequence). V was cut by 8 bases and J by 3 bases, with 12 bases left in between. The CDR3 is made up of 13 amino acids. This receptor was identified in a man in his fifties or sixties who received an inactivated influenza vaccine. The chain links TRBV27 to TRBJ2-3; D possibly uses TRBD1 or TRBD2 (5 bases each). The sequenced sample was PBMCs from blood, obtained approximately 12 days after vaccination. CDR3 sequence: CASGPGLTDTQYF. As DNA, the CDR3 is TGTGCCAGCGGGCCGGGGCTTACAGATACGCAGTATTTT.